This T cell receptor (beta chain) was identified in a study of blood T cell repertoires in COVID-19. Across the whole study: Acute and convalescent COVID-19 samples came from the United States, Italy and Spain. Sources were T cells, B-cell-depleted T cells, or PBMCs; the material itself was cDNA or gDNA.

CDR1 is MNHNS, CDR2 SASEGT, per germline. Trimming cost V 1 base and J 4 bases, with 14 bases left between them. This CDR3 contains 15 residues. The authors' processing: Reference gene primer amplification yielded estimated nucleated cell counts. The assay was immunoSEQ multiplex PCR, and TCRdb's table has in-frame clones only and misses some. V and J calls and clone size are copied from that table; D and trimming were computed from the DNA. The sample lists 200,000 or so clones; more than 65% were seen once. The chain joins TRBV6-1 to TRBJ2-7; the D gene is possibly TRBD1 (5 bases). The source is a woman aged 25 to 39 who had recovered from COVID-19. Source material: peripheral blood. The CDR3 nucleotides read TGTGCCAGCAGTGAAGTACACGGCAGGGAATACGAGCAGTACTTC. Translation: CASSEVHGREYEQYF.